Here is one T cell receptor beta chain with its context. The target antigen is unknown. This same CDR3 is encoded by further DNA sequences in the sample. TCRdb's copy holds only in-frame clones and misses some; the assay was immunoSEQ multiplex PCR. The table has roughly 120,000 clones, over 75% seen once. The CDR3 loop spans 13 amino acids. CDR1 and CDR2 (germline): LNHDA, SQIVND (reference sequence). The ends were cut back, 3 bases at V and 5 bases at J, with 8 bases in the middle. The data derive from a study of T cell responses to AZD1222 COVID-19 vaccine. Overall study findings and caveats: Most donors were white British and more were female, and clonal diversity was possibly underestimated.

The chain recombines TRBV19 with TRBJ1-5, with unresolved D. This TCR came from an adult in good health. This specimen was peripheral blood, taken on day 0 of MenACWY control vaccination. The CDR3 coding sequence is TGTGCCAGTAGTATCGGCGGATATCAGCCCCAGCATTTT. This encodes CASSIGGYQPQHF.